This TCR beta chain was found in a study of T cells in localized non-small cell lung cancer. Sequencing used immunoSEQ multiplex PCR; TCRdb keeps in-frame clones, though not all of them. The sample records around 24,000 clones, under 90% being singletons. Germline V gene sequence: CDR1 MGHRA, CDR2 YSYEKL. V shed 0 bases and J shed 4 bases, with 9 bases lying between them. CDR3 length: 14 amino acids. For this clone: Antigen specificity is unknown.

Notes on the study in general: Adjacent lung exhibited a median of approximately 59 among the 100 most abundant tumor clones. Blood T cell density predicted longer survival; adjacent-lung clonality, shorter. Uninvolved nearby lung showed the greatest T cell clonality, exceeding that found in tumor.

This receptor was identified in a man between 40 and 75 years old with stage I squamous cell lung carcinoma. V is TRBV4-1 and J is TRBJ1-2, with D unclear. The sequencing here drew on peripheral blood, taken before any cancer treatment. The CDR3 DNA reads as TGCGCCAGCAGCCAAGATCCAAGGAGCTATGGCTACACCTTC. It specifies CASSQDPRSYGYTF.